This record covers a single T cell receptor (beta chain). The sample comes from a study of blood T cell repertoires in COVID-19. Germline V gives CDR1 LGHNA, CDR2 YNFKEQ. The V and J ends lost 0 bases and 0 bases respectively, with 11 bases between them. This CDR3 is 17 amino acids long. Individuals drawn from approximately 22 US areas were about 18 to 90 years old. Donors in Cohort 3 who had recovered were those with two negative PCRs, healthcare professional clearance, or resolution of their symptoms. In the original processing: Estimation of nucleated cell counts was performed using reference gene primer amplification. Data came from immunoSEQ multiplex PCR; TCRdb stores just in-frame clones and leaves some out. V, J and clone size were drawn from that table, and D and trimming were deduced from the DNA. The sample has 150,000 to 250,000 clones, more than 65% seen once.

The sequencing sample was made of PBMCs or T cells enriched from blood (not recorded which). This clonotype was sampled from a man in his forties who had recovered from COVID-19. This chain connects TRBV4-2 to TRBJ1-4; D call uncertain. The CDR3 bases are TGTGCCAGCAGCCAAGATGTATACCCAGCAACTAATGAAAAACTGTTTTTT. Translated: CASSQDVYPATNEKLFF.